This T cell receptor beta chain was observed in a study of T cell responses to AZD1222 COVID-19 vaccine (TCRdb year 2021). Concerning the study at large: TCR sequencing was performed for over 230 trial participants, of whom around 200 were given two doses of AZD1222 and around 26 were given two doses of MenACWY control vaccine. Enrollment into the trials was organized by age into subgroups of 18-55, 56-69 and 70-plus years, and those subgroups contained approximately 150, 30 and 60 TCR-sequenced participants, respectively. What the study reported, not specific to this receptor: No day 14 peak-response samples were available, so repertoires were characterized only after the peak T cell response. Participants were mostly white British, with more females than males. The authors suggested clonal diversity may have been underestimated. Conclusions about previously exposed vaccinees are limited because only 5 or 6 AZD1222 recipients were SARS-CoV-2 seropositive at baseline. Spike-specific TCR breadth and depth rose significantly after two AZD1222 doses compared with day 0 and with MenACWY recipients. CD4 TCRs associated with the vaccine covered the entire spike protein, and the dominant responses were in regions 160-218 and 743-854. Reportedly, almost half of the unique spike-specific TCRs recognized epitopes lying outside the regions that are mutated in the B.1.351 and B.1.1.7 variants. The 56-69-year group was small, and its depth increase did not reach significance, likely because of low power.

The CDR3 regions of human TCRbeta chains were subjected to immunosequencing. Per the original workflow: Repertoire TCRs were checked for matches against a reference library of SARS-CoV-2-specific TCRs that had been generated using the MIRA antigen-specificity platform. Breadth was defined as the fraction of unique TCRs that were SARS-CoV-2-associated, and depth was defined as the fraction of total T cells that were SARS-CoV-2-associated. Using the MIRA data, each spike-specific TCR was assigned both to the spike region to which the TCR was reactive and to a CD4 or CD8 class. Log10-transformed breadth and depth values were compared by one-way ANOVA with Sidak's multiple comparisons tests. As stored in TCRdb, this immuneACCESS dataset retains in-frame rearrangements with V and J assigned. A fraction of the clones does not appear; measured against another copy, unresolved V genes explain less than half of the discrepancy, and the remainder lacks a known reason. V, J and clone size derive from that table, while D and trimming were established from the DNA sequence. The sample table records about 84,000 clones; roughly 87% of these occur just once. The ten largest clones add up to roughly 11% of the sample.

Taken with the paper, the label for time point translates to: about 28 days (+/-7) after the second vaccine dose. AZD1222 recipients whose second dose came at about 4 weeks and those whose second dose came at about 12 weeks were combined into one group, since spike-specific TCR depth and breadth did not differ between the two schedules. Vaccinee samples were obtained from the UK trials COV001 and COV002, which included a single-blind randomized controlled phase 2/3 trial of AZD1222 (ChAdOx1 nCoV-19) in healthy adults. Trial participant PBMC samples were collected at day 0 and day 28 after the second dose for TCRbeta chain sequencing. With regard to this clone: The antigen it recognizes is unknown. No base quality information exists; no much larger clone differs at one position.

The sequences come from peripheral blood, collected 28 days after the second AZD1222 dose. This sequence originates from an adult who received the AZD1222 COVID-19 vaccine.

The CDR3 corresponds to CASSAGRGEQYF. The sequenced DNA: TGTGCCAGCAGCGCGGGACGGGGTGAGCAGTACTTC. The sequence links TRBV9 to TRBJ2-7; the D gene could be TRBD1 or TRBD2, each one agreeing over 5 bases. The CDR3 runs 12 amino acids, cysteine and phenylalanine included. The DNA shown is the 36-base CDR3, in frame from base 1. CDR1 and CDR2 (SGDLS, YYNGEE) derive from the germline V gene. Between the V and J ends, shortened by 3 bases and 7 bases respectively, the junction contains 11 bases.